The next 9 T cell receptor beta chains were all read from a single sample in a study of cytomegalovirus exposure and HLA in healthy donors. The PCR used 60 Vbeta and 13 Jbeta primers. The data were produced by immunoSEQ multiplex PCR, yet TCRdb's version contains in-frame clones alone and is incomplete. This sample contains around 70,000 clones. The sequencing input was PBMCs. All receptors come from a female donor in good health and CMV-seropositive.

The chain uses TRBV6-5 and TRBJ2-7, with a tentative D call TRBD1 (6 bases). This CDR3 comprises 15 residues. From germline, CDR1 is MNHEY and CDR2 SVGAGI. V lost 3 bases to trimming and J lost 2 bases, with 14 bases between them. For the CDR3, the DNA is TGTGCCAGCAGTTATGGGGGCAGCTCCACCTACGAGCAGTACTTC. Translation: CASSYGGSSTYEQYF.

The rearrangement uses TRBV4-3 and TRBJ1-4; 7 bases match TRBD1. Germline trimming cut 4 bases from V and 6 bases from J; bases unmatched to any gene: 8. This CDR3 is 15 amino acids long. The germline V gene encodes CDR1 LGHNA and CDR2 YSLEER. This CDR3 reads CASSPRRQGDEKLFF. The CDR3 region has the DNA TGCGCCAGCAGCCCAAGGAGACAGGGAGATGAAAAACTGTTTTTT.

The chain uses TRBV5-1 and TRBJ1-1, with TRBD1 matching over 10 bases. The CDR3 is 17 residues long. The V gene end was trimmed by 2 bases and the J gene end by 3 bases; junction bases not matched to a gene: 10. The germline gives CDR1 SGHRS, CDR2 YFSETQ. The CDR3 spells CASSFWTGGNFDTEAFF. In DNA form, the CDR3 reads TGCGCCAGCAGCTTCTGGACAGGGGGTAATTTCGACACTGAAGCTTTCTTT.

The chain recombines TRBV4-1 with TRBJ2-7, with 7 positions matching TRBD2. V trimming: 0 bases; J trimming: 4 bases; junction bases outside the gene matches: 9. The CDR3 consists of 16 residues. Looked up from germline, CDR1 is MGHRA and CDR2 is YSYEKL. The CDR3 DNA sequence: TGCGCCAGCAGCCAAGAGGGGGGGGAAATTGCGTACGAGCAGTACTTC. This encodes CASSQEGGEIAYEQYF.

The J gene is TRBJ2-7, the V gene TRBV27; D unclear. The CDR3 is 14 residues long. Germline loops: CDR1 MNHEY, CDR2 SMNVEV (reference sequence). With 5 bases removed from V and 5 bases from J, the gap between germline ends came to 16 bases. CDR3 in amino acids: CASSPLSSPNEQYF. The DNA of the CDR3 is TGTGCCAGCAGTCCCCTATCAAGCCCCAACGAGCAGTACTTC.

The CDR3 nucleotides read TGTGCCACCAGCAGAGACTTGCAGGGGGTGGGTGGCTACACCTTC. Encoded protein: CATSRDLQGVGGYTF. This sequence joins TRBV15 and TRBJ1-2, with TRBD1 identical over 7 bases. This CDR3 is built from 15 residues. Losses at the gene ends were 0 bases for V and 7 bases for J; bases not matched to a gene: 8. Germline values: CDR1 LNHNV, CDR2 YYDKDF (reference sequence).

V gene TRBV27 combines with J gene TRBJ1-1, with D unresolved. Trimming pared 6 bases from V and 1 base from J, leaving 12 bases between. CDR1 is MNHEY, CDR2 SMNVEV, per germline (reference sequence). CDR3 length equals 14 residues. CDR3: CASSPDRGNTEAFF. The DNA of the CDR3 is TGTGCCAGCAGCCCGGATCGGGGGAACACTGAAGCTTTCTTT.

V is TRBV6-6 and J is TRBJ2-7; D is perhaps TRBD1 (5 bases). This CDR3 spans 13 amino acids. Germline values: CDR1 MNHNY, CDR2 SVGAGI (reference sequence). The V and J ends lost 0 bases and 4 bases respectively, with 7 bases between them. CDR3: CASSYSGQYEQYF. CDR3 bases: TGTGCCAGCAGTTACTCGGGGCAGTACGAGCAGTACTTC.

The chain joins TRBV7-3 to TRBJ2-3, with TRBD2 as a possible D gene (6 bases). Trimming stripped 3 bases from V and 1 base from J, with 11 bases between. Germline lookup yields CDR1 SGHTA and CDR2 FQGTGA. This CDR3 has 15 residues. The CDR3 DNA is TGTGCCAGCAGCTTCTTGGCTAGCGGCACAGATACGCAGTATTTT. This gives the protein CASSFLASGTDTQYF.